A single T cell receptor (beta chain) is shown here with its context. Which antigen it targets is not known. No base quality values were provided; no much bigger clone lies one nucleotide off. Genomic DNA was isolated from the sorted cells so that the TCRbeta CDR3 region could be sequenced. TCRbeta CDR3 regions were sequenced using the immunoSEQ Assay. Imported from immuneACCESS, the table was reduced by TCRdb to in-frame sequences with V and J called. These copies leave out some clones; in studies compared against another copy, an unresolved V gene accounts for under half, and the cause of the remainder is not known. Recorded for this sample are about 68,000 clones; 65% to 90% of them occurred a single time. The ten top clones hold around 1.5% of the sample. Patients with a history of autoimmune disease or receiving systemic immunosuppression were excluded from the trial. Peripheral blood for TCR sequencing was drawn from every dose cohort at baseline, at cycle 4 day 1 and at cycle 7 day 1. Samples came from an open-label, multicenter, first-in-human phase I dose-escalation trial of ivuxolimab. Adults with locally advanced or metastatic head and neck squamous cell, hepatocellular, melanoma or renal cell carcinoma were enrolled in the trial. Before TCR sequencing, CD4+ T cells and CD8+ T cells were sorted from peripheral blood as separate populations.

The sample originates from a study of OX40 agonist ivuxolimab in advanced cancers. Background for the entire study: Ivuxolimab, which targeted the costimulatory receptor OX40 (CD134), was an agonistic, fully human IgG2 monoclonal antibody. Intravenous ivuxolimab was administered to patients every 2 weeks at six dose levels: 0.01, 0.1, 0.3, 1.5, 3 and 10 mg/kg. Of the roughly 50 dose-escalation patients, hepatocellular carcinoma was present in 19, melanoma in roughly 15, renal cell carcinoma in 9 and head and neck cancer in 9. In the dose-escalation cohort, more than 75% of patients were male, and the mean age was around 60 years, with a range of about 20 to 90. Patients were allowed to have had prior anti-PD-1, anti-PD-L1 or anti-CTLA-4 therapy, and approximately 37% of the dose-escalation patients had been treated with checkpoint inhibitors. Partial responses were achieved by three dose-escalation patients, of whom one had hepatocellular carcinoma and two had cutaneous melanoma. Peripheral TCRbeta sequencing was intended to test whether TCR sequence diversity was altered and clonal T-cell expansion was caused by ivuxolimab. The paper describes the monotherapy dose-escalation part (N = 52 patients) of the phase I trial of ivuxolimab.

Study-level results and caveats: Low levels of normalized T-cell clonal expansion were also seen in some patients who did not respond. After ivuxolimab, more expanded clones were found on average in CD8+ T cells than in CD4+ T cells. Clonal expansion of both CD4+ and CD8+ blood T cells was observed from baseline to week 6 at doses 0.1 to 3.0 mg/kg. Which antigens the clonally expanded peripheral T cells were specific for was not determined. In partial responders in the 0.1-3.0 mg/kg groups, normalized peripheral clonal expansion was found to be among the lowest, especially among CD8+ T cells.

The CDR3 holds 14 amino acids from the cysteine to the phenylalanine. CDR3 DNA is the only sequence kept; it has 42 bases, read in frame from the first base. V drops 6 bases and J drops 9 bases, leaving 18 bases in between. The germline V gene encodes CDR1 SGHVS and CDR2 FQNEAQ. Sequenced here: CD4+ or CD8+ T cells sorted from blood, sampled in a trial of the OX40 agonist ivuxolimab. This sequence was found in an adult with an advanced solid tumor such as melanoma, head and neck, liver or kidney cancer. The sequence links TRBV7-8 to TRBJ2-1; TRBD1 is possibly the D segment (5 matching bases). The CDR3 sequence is CASRVPREGIEQFF. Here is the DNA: TGTGCCAGCAGGGTACCCAGGGAAGGCATTGAGCAGTTCTTC.